This passage covers 2 T cell receptor beta chains from one sample sequenced in a study of T cell changes during pregnancy in multiple sclerosis. The assay was immunoSEQ multiplex PCR, and TCRdb's table has in-frame clones only and misses some. The sample lists tens of thousands of clones; about 91% were seen once. The specimen comprised CD4+ T cells from peripheral blood mononuclear cells, sampled in the second trimester of pregnancy. Receptor source: a female donor in good health, enrolled as a control in a pregnancy study.

The chain carries TRBV30 and TRBJ2-2; 7 bases line up with TRBD1. This CDR3 is 16 amino acids long. Germline CDR1 GTSNPN, CDR2 SVGIG (reference sequence). Trimming at V came to 8 bases and at J to 0 bases, leaving 12 bases not matched to a gene. The CDR3 protein is CAARRTGPANTGELFF. The CDR3 region has the DNA TGTGCCGCTAGGAGGACAGGACCCGCGAACACCGGGGAGCTGTTTTTT.

The genes are TRBV7-2 and TRBJ2-1; 11 bases align to TRBD2. CDR3 length: 14 amino acids. V shed 9 bases, J shed 5 bases, and the junction held 6 bases outside the gene matches. In germline, CDR1 is SGHTA, CDR2 FQGNSA. The CDR3 here is CASNLAGGHNEQFF. As DNA, the CDR3 is TGTGCCAGTAACTTAGCGGGGGGGCACAATGAGCAGTTCTTC.